Listed here are 14 T cell receptor beta chains from one sample, sequenced in a study of OX40 agonist ivuxolimab in advanced cancers. TCRdb's copy holds only in-frame clones and misses some; the assay was immunoSEQ multiplex PCR. The top ten hold 16% of the sample, which has tens of thousands of clones, roughly nine tenths seen once. The starting material was CD4+ or CD8+ T cells sorted from blood, obtained in a trial of the OX40 agonist ivuxolimab. The receptors come from an adult with an advanced solid tumor such as melanoma, head and neck, liver or kidney cancer.

This clone has just one count. This chain joins TRBV18 and TRBJ1-1; 7 nucleotides align to TRBD1. Looked up from germline, CDR1 is KGHSH and CDR2 is LQKENI. The CDR3 consists of 13 residues. Trimming took 3 bases from V and 4 from J; bases not matched to a gene: 2. The CDR3 region is CASSPAGGTEAFF. CDR3 sequence (DNA): TGTGCCAGCTCACCCGCAGGGGGCACTGAAGCTTTCTTT.

The table lists this clone with a count of one. This chain connects TRBV2 to TRBJ1-6; 7 bases are a match to TRBD1. V dropped 6 bases and J dropped 10; count of bases not matched to a gene: 15. The CDR3 runs to 16 residues. CDR1 and CDR2 from the germline V gene are SNHLY and FYNNEI. Here the CDR3 reads CASRDRDGRIGSPLHF. The DNA for the CDR3 is TGTGCCAGCAGAGACAGGGATGGAAGGATAGGCTCACCCCTCCACTTT.

The chain employs TRBV10-3 and TRBJ1-1; 8 bases match TRBD1. The V and J ends lost 0 bases and 5 bases, in that order; junction bases with no gene match: 5. The CDR3 has 15 residues. The germline gives CDR1 ENHRY, CDR2 SYGVKD. CDR3 bases: TGTGCCATCAGTGAGTCCCGGACAGGGTGGACTGAAGCTTTCTTT. It encodes CAISESRTGWTEAFF.

The chain has TRBV6-6 and TRBJ2-7; D not certain. The CDR3 totals 12 residues. Trimming left V 4 bases short and J 0 bases short, with 4 bases between. Germline V lookup: CDR1 MNHNY, CDR2 SVGAGI (reference sequence). The CDR3 sequence: CASSSISYEQYF. The CDR3 coding sequence is TGTGCCAGCAGTTCCATCTCCTACGAGCAGTACTTC.

The J gene is TRBJ2-7, the V gene TRBV19; a weak D match, TRBD1 (5 bases). CDR1 and CDR2 from the germline V gene are LNHDA and SQIVND (reference sequence). V lost 4 bases and J 2 bases, leaving 9 bases between the germline ends. CDR3 length equals 13 residues. The CDR3 protein is CASSTTVTYEQYF. In DNA form, the CDR3 reads TGTGCCAGTAGTACGACAGTTACCTACGAGCAGTACTTC.

The genes are TRBV5-1 and TRBJ2-3; no reliable D call. CDR3 length: 12 amino acids. V was cut by 0 bases and J by 4 bases, with 3 bases left in between. CDR1 and CDR2 from the germline V gene are SGHRS and YFSETQ. The CDR3 protein is CASSLVSDTQYF. CDR3 nucleotide sequence: TGCGCCAGCAGCTTGGTCTCAGATACGCAGTATTTT. Variable domain in full (rest from reference TRBV5-1 and TRBJ2-3): KAGVTQTPRYLIKTRGQQVTLSCSPISGHRSVSWYQQTPGQGLQFLFEYFSETQRNKGNFPGRFSGRQFSNSRSEMNVSTLELGDSALYLCASSLVSDTQYFGPGTRLTVL.

The chain joins TRBV28 to TRBJ1-2; no clear D. CDR3 size: 13 residues. Germline loops: CDR1 MDHEN, CDR2 SYDVKM. The ends were cut back, 4 bases at V and 5 bases at J, with 11 bases in the middle. In nucleotides, the CDR3 is TGTGCCAGCAGTTCCCGGGGATGGTATGGCTACACCTTC. It yields the protein CASSSRGWYGYTF.

This clone was seen once. This rearrangement joins TRBV4-1 to TRBJ1-5, with D perhaps matching TRBD1 (6 bases). Germline V gene data show CDR1 as MGHRA and CDR2 as YSYEKL. V lost 3 bases to trimming and J lost 4 bases, with 19 bases between them. This CDR3 contains 17 residues. The CDR3: CASSQAPGTQTNQPQHF. DNA of the CDR3: TGCGCCAGCAGCCAGGCCCCCGGGACACAAACTAATCAGCCCCAGCATTTT.

The V gene is TRBV18, the J gene TRBJ2-1; 7 bases map to TRBD2. This CDR3 has 16 amino acids. The germline V gene has CDR1 KGHSH and CDR2 LQKENI. V lost 5 bases, J lost 3 bases, and 10 bases stayed unmatched. CDR3 sequence (DNA): TGTGCCAGCTCAGAGCCTAGCGGAAACTTCTACAATGAGCAGTTCTTC. Protein product: CASSEPSGNFYNEQFF.

The chain recombines TRBV9 with TRBJ1-3; 8 nucleotides align to TRBD1. The CDR3 runs to 15 residues. In germline, CDR1 is SGDLS, CDR2 YYNGEE. V shed 4 bases and J 2 bases; nucleotides not matched to a gene: 5. This CDR3 reads CASSNGQGPGNTIYF. The CDR3 DNA follows: TGTGCCAGCAGCAACGGACAGGGCCCTGGAAACACCATATATTTT.

The rearrangement links TRBV4-1 to TRBJ2-3; D is possibly TRBD1 (6 bases). The CDR3 has 16 residues. Germline V gives CDR1 MGHRA, CDR2 YSYEKL. V shed 5 bases and J shed 4 bases, with 19 bases lying between them. Here the CDR3 DNA reads TGCGCCAGCAGCGAACGCTTGGACAGCCCCGCAGATACGCAGTATTTT. Amino acids: CASSERLDSPADTQYF.

This sequence joins TRBV19 and TRBJ1-5; 10 nucleotides align to TRBD1. Germline CDR1 and CDR2: LNHDA and SQIVND (reference sequence). After removal of 3 bases from V and 2 bases from J, the junction contained 13 bases not matched to a gene. The CDR3 sequence is 19 residues long. In DNA form, the CDR3 reads TGTGCCAGTAGTATGAGGATGGGACAGGGGCTGGTACGCAATCAGCCCCAGCATTTT. The encoded protein is CASSMRMGQGLVRNQPQHF.

On this clone itself: Additional DNA sequences in this sample encode the identical CDR3. The chain combines TRBV2 with TRBJ2-7; D is unclear. The germline CDR1 and CDR2 sequences are SNHLY and FYNNEI. Trimming left V 5 bases short and J 1 base short, with 12 bases between. The CDR3 has 14 residues. CDR3 sequence reads: CASSSGRNSYEQYF. The CDR3 nucleotides read TGTGCCAGCAGTAGTGGCCGGAATTCCTACGAGCAGTACTTC.

There are a few counts of this clone. CDR3 nucleotide sequence: TGTGCCATCAGTGAGACGGGACTAGCAGCCTACGAGCAGTACTTC. Protein: CAISETGLAAYEQYF. This chain uses TRBV10-3 with TRBJ2-7; 9 nucleotides line up with TRBD2. Per the germline V gene, CDR1 is ENHRY and CDR2 is SYGVKD. The CDR3 sequence is 15 residues long. With 2 bases clipped from V and 2 bases from J, the junction kept 4 bases outside the gene matches.